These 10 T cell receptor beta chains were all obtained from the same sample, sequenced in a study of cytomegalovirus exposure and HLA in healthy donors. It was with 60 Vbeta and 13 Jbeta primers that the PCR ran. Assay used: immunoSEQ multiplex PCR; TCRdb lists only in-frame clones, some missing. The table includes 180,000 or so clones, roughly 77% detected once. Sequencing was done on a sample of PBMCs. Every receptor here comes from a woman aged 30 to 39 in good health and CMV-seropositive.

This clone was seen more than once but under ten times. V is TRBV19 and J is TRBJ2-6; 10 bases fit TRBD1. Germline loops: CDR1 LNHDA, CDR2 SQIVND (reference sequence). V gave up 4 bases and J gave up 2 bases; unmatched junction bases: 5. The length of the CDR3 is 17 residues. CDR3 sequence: CASSTGQGETGANVLTF. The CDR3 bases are TGTGCCAGTAGTACCGGACAGGGGGAAACTGGGGCCAACGTCCTGACTTTC.

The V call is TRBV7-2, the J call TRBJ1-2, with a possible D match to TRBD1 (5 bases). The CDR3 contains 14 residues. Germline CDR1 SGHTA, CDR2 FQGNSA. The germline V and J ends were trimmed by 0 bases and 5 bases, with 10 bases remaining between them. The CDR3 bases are TGTGCCAGCAGCTTAGCCAGGGTCGGGTATGGCTACACCTTC. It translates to CASSLARVGYGYTF. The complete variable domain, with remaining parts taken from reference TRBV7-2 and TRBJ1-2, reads GAGVSQSPSNKVTEKGKDVELRCDPISGHTALYWYRQSLGQGLEFLIYFQGNSAPDKSGLPSDRFSAERTGGSVSTLTIQRTQQEDSAVYLCASSLARVGYGYTFGSGTRLTVV.

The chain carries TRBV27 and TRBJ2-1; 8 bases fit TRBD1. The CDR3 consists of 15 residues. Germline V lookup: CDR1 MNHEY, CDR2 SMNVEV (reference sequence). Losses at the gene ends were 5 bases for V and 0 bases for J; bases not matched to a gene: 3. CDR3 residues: CASSPRGRSYNEQFF. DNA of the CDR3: TGTGCCAGCAGTCCCAGGGGGCGCTCCTACAATGAGCAGTTCTTC.

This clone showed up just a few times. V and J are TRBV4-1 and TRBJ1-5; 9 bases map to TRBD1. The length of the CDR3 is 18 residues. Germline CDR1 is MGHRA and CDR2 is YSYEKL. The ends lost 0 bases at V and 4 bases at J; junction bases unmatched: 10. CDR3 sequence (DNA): TGCGCCAGCAGCCAAGAAACAGGGGGCCCTAGGGGTAATCAGCCCCAGCATTTT. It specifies CASSQETGGPRGNQPQHF.

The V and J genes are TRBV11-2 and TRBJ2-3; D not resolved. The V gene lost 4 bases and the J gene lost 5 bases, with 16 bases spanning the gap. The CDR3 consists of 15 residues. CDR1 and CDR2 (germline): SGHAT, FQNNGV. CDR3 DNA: TGTGCCAGCAGCTCAAACTGGCGGTCCAGAGATACGCAGTATTTT. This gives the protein CASSSNWRSRDTQYF.

The CDR3: CSVARTGEADTQYF. The CDR3 DNA is TGCAGCGTTGCGAGGACAGGGGAAGCAGATACGCAGTATTTT. The J gene is TRBJ2-3, the V gene TRBV29-1; 9 positions match TRBD1. Germline CDR1 and CDR2: SQVTM and ANQGSEA. The CDR3 is 14 residues long. Trimming took 4 bases from V and 4 from J; bases not matched to a gene: 6.

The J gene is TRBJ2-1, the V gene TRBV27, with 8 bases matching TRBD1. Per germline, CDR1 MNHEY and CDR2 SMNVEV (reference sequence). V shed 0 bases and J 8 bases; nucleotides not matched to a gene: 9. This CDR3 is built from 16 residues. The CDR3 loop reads CASSLSTGGLIYEQFF. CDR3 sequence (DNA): TGTGCCAGCAGTTTATCAACAGGGGGTCTTATCTATGAGCAGTTCTTC.

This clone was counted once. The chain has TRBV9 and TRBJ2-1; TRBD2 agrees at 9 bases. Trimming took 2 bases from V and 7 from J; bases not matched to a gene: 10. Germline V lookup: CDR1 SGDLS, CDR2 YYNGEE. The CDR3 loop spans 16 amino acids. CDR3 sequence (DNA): TGTGCCAGCAGCGTCCTAAGCGGGGGGAGGGGGAATGAGCAGTTCTTC. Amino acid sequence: CASSVLSGGRGNEQFF.

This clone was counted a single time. The DNA for the CDR3 is TGTGCCAGCAGCCGACTTGGAAACACCATATATTTT. This codes for CASSRLGNTIYF. The chain recombines TRBV28 with TRBJ1-3, with D unclear. Germline V gene data show CDR1 as MDHEN and CDR2 as SYDVKM. This CDR3 comprises 12 residues. V lost 6 bases to trimming and J lost 3 bases, with 6 bases between them.

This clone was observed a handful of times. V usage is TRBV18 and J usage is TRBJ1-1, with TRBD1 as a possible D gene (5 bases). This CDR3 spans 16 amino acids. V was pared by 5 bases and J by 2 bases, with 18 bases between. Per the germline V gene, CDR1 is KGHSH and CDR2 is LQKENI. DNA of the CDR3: TGTGCCAGCTCAAGAGACAGTGAAGGGTTTAACACTGAAGCTTTCTTT. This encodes CASSRDSEGFNTEAFF.